This passage covers 25 T cell receptor beta chains from one sample sequenced in a study of cytomegalovirus exposure and HLA in healthy donors. The study ran its PCR with 60 Vbeta and 13 Jbeta primers. Repertoires were generated with immunoSEQ multiplex PCR, while TCRdb's copy carries only in-frame clones and drops some. In the table there are 55,000 or so clones, about 73% of which are singletons. Sequenced input: PBMCs. The receptors were sampled from a man aged 18 to 29 in good health and CMV-seronegative.

The chain couples TRBV7-2 to TRBJ2-1; 12 bases are shared with TRBD2. The V segment lost 0 bases and the J segment 9 bases; nucleotides outside the gene matches: 6. Germline lookup yields CDR1 SGHTA and CDR2 FQGNSA. The CDR3 is made up of 16 amino acids. CDR3 sequence reads: CASSLATSGSGSEQFF. CDR3 in DNA: TGTGCCAGCAGCTTAGCGACTAGCGGGAGTGGGAGTGAGCAGTTCTTC.

This clone appeared once. The V and J genes are TRBV4-2 and TRBJ1-2, with D possibly matching TRBD1 (6 bases). Per the germline V gene, CDR1 is LGHNA and CDR2 is YNFKEQ. V lost 0 bases to trimming and J lost 12 bases, with 14 bases between them. CDR3 length equals 13 residues. Written as DNA, the CDR3 is TGTGCCAGCAGCCAAGATTTTTATACAGGGAACACCTTC. This sequence encodes CASSQDFYTGNTF.

The chain couples TRBV5-1 to TRBJ2-7, with D maybe TRBD2 (5 bases). Germline lookup yields CDR1 SGHRS and CDR2 YFSETQ. V was shortened by 0 bases and J by 2 bases, with 9 bases between the two germline ends. CDR3 length: 14 amino acids. CDR3 in amino acids: CASSLARGTYEQYF. CDR3 nucleotides: TGCGCCAGCAGCTTGGCACGGGGAACCTACGAGCAGTACTTC.

The chain recombines TRBV2 with TRBJ2-1; 8 bases are a match to TRBD2. With 2 bases clipped from V and 9 bases from J, the junction kept 9 bases outside the gene matches. The CDR3 length is 15 residues. Germline lookup yields CDR1 SNHLY and CDR2 FYNNEI. CDR3: CASSEQAGALSEQFF. The CDR3 DNA reads TGTGCCAGCAGTGAACAAGCGGGAGCGCTGAGTGAGCAGTTCTTC.

The chain carries TRBV5-1 and TRBJ2-5; tentative D call: TRBD1 (6 bases). The CDR3 extends over 12 amino acids. Germline CDR1 and CDR2: SGHRS and YFSETQ. Trimming pared 7 bases from V and 1 base from J, leaving 8 bases between. The CDR3 sequence is CASHRVQETQYF. As DNA, the CDR3 is TGCGCCAGCCACAGGGTCCAAGAGACCCAGTACTTC.

The chain is built from TRBV28 and TRBJ1-2; no reliable D call. Germline V gives CDR1 MDHEN, CDR2 SYDVKM. The CDR3 sequence is 10 residues long. The V end lost 10 bases, the J end lost 8 bases, and 11 bases lay between the germline ends. The CDR3 spells CATRREGYTF. Written as DNA, the CDR3 is TGTGCCACCCGGAGGGAGGGCTACACCTTC.

The CDR3 protein is CASRHRGAGTEAFF. The CDR3, as DNA: TGTGCCAGCAGGCACCGGGGGGCGGGGACTGAAGCTTTCTTT. The V gene is TRBV6-5, the J gene TRBJ1-1, with D maybe TRBD1 (6 bases). The V end was cut by 6 bases, the J end by 5 bases, with 16 bases between. The CDR3 is 14 residues long. CDR1 is MNHEY and CDR2 is SVGAGI in the germline V gene.

The chain joins TRBV2 to TRBJ2-7, with TRBD2 matching over 12 bases. Germline CDR1 and CDR2: SNHLY and FYNNEI. The CDR3 has 14 residues. J lost 6 bases, V lost 7 bases, and 7 bases had no gene match. CDR3 DNA: TGTGCCAGCACGACTAGCGGGAGTAGTTTCGAGCAGTACTTC. Translating gives CASTTSGSSFEQYF.

The chain uses TRBV9 and TRBJ2-7; the match to TRBD1 covers 7 bases. With V trimmed by 4 bases and J by 7 bases, 14 bases remained unmatched. The germline V gene has CDR1 SGDLS and CDR2 YYNGEE. This CDR3 comprises 15 residues. The CDR3 DNA follows: TGTGCCAGCAGCTCCCATGGACAGGTCTCCAGGGAGCAGTACTTC. Its translation is CASSSHGQVSREQYF.

V gene TRBV28 combines with J gene TRBJ1-2; D might be TRBD1 (6 bases). Trimming pared 3 bases from V and 8 bases from J, leaving 10 bases between. This CDR3 comprises 12 residues. From germline, CDR1 is MDHEN and CDR2 SYDVKM. The DNA for the CDR3 is TGTGCCAGCAGTTTCCAGGGGCTGGGCTACACCTTC. Protein: CASSFQGLGYTF.

This clone was picked up a small number of times. V is TRBV7-2 and J is TRBJ2-7; 11 bases align to TRBD2. The CDR3 runs to 15 residues. With V trimmed by 5 bases and J by 5 bases, 8 bases remained unmatched. Germline V gives CDR1 SGHTA, CDR2 FQGNSA. CDR3 in DNA: TGTGCCAGCAGCCTAACTAGCGGGAGTCTCGACGAGCAGTACTTC. Amino acid sequence: CASSLTSGSLDEQYF. Full variable domain (outside the CDR3, taken from reference TRBV7-2 and TRBJ2-7): GAGVSQSPSNKVTEKGKDVELRCDPISGHTALYWYRQSLGQGLEFLIYFQGNSAPDKSGLPSDRFSAERTGGSVSTLTIQRTQQEDSAVYLCASSLTSGSLDEQYFGPGTRLTVT.

V usage is TRBV7-9 and J usage is TRBJ1-1; 9 bases are a match to TRBD1. The CDR3 covers 14 residues. Germline V lookup: CDR1 SEHNR, CDR2 FQNEAQ (reference sequence). J gave up 4 bases and V 6 bases, and 6 bases lay outside the gene matches. DNA for the CDR3: TGTGCCAGCAGACCACAGGGGGCGGGCACTGAAGCTTTCTTT. Its protein product is CASRPQGAGTEAFF.

This chain uses TRBV28 with TRBJ1-1, with unresolved D. V lost 3 bases, J lost 10 bases, and 18 bases lay in between. The CDR3 length is 14 residues. Germline-derived CDR1 and CDR2 are MDHEN and SYDVKM. CDR3 nucleotide sequence: TGTGCCAGCAGTTTGAATCCCAACCGCGGTTTAGCTTTCTTT. It encodes CASSLNPNRGLAFF.

The rearrangement links TRBV4-3 to TRBJ2-7; tentatively, D is TRBD1 (5 bases). V was trimmed by 0 bases and J by 0 bases, leaving 6 bases between them. Germline CDR1 reads LGHNA; CDR2 reads YSLEER. The CDR3 consists of 14 residues. CDR3 loop: CASSQDRASYEQYF. The CDR3 DNA reads TGCGCCAGCAGCCAAGACAGGGCCTCCTACGAGCAGTACTTC.

The chain employs TRBV10-3 and TRBJ2-7; TRBD1 is a possible D gene (6 bases). This CDR3 is 16 amino acids long. The V and J ends lost 1 base and 1 base respectively, with 14 bases between them. Germline V gives CDR1 ENHRY, CDR2 SYGVKD. As DNA, the CDR3 is TGTGCCATCAGTGAGTTAGGGACAATAAGTTCCTACGAGCAGTACTTC. This gives the protein CAISELGTISSYEQYF.

The V and J genes are TRBV6-5 and TRBJ1-1; perhaps TRBD1 as D (5 bases). With 6 bases removed from V and 2 bases from J, the gap between germline ends came to 16 bases. The length of the CDR3 is 15 residues. CDR1 and CDR2 from the germline V gene are MNHEY and SVGAGI. This chain's CDR3 is CASSYAGLFNTEAFF. The CDR3, as DNA: TGTGCCAGCAGCTATGCGGGGCTTTTTAACACTGAAGCTTTCTTT.

This clone showed up just a few times. The CDR3 spells CASRTGLTPLHF. CDR3 nucleotides: TGTGCCAGCCGGACAGGGCTTACGCCCCTCCACTTT. The J gene is TRBJ1-6, the V gene TRBV27; TRBD1 agrees at 8 bases. V lost 8 bases and J lost 13; bases outside the gene matches: 7. This CDR3 has 12 residues. The germline gives CDR1 MNHEY, CDR2 SMNVEV (reference sequence).

This clone was found a few times. The CDR3 DNA reads as TGTGCCAGCAGCTTAGTCGGCAGGGTGAATGAAAAACTGTTTTTT. It yields the protein CASSLVGRVNEKLFF. The genes are TRBV7-2 and TRBJ1-4, with D tentatively TRBD1 (5 bases). CDR1 and CDR2 (germline): SGHTA, FQGNSA. The V end was cut by 1 base, the J end by 5 bases, with 11 bases between. The CDR3 covers 15 residues.

The chain combines TRBV14 with TRBJ2-7, with a tentative D call TRBD1 (5 bases). Germline CDR1 is SGHDN and CDR2 is FVKESK. The CDR3 has 16 amino acids. Trimming shortened V by 0 bases and J by 0 bases, and 12 bases separated the two germline ends. CDR3 loop: CASSQEAGLSSYEQYF. In nucleotides, the CDR3 is TGTGCCAGCAGCCAAGAAGCAGGGCTAAGCTCCTACGAGCAGTACTTC.

The V and J genes are TRBV7-6 and TRBJ2-7, with D maybe TRBD1 (5 bases). The CDR3 runs 14 residues. With 5 bases removed from V and 2 bases from J, the gap between germline ends came to 13 bases. Germline CDR1 reads SGHVS; CDR2 reads FNYEAQ. CDR3 sequence reads: CASSRTDTAYEQYF. The CDR3, as DNA: TGTGCCAGCAGCCGAACGGACACTGCCTACGAGCAGTACTTC. The variable domain in full, with the rest retrieved from reference TRBV7-6 and TRBJ2-7, is GAGVSQSPRYKVTKRGQDVALRCDPISGHVSLYWYRQALGQGPEFLTYFNYEAQQDKSGLPNDRFSAERPEGSISTLTIQRTEQRDSAMYRCASSRTDTAYEQYFGPGTRLTVT.

The chain has TRBV5-1 and TRBJ1-1; no clear D. V was pared by 4 bases and J by 5 bases, with 15 bases between. CDR1 and CDR2 from the germline V gene are SGHRS and YFSETQ. This CDR3 is 14 amino acids long. CDR3 nucleotides: TGCGCCAGCAGCCCCTTACCCGGACTTACTGAAGCTTTCTTT. It encodes CASSPLPGLTEAFF.

This chain uses TRBV28 with TRBJ1-6; no reliable D call. Germline loops: CDR1 MDHEN, CDR2 SYDVKM. Trimming left V 7 bases short and J 14 bases short, with 12 bases between. This CDR3 contains 11 residues. The CDR3 spells CASKGDLSLHF. CDR3 bases: TGTGCCAGCAAAGGAGACCTATCCCTCCACTTT.

The chain links TRBV28 to TRBJ1-1, with D maybe TRBD1 (5 bases). Trimming removed 5 bases at V and 1 base at J, with 11 bases between. Germline V gene sequence: CDR1 MDHEN, CDR2 SYDVKM. The CDR3 spans 14 residues. The CDR3 nucleotides are TGTGCCAGCAGTCCCGCGCAGGGGAACACTGAAGCTTTCTTT. Protein: CASSPAQGNTEAFF.

The chain combines TRBV30 with TRBJ2-7; D may be TRBD1 (6 bases). Trimming removed 2 bases from V and 3 bases from J, with 14 bases in between. Germline V gene sequence: CDR1 GTSNPN, CDR2 SVGIG (reference sequence). There are 14 residues in the CDR3. The CDR3 bases are TGTGCCTGGAGTCTTCTGCTAGGGGGCTACGAGCAGTACTTC. It codes for CAWSLLLGGYEQYF.

The chain recombines TRBV9 with TRBJ1-5, with a tentative D call TRBD1 (5 bases). Germline V gene lookup returns CDR1 SGDLS and CDR2 YYNGEE. V gave up 0 bases and J gave up 2 bases, with 6 bases separating them. This CDR3 comprises 14 residues. CDR3 DNA: TGTGCCAGCAGCGTAGGCAGGGGCAATCAGCCCCAGCATTTT. It yields the protein CASSVGRGNQPQHF.